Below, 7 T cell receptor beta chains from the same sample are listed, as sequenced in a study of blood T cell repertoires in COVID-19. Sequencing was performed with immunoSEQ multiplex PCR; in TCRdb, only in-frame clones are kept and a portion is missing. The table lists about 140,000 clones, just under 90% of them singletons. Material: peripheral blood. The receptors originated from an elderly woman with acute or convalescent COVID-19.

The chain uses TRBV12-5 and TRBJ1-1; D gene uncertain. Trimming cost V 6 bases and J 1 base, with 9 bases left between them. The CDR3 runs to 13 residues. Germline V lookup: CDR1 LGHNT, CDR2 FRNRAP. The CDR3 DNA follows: TGTGCTAGTGGCCCCATTTCGAACACTGAAGCTTTCTTT. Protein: CASGPISNTEAFF.

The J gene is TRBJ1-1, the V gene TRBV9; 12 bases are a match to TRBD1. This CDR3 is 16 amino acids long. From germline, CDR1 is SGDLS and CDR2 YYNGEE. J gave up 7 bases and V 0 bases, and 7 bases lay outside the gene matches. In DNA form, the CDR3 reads TGTGCCAGCAGCGTAGATTTAGGGACAGGGGGCGTTGAAGCTTTCTTT. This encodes CASSVDLGTGGVEAFF.

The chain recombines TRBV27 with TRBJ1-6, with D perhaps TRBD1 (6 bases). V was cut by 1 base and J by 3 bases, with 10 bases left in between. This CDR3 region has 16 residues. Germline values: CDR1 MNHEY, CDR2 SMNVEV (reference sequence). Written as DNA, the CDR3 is TGTGCCAGCAGTTTATTAGGACAGATCTATAATTCACCCCTCCACTTT. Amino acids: CASSLLGQIYNSPLHF.

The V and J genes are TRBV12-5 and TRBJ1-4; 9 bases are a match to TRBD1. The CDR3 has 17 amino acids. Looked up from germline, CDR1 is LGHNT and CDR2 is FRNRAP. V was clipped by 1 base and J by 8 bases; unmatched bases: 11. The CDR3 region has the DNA TGTGCTAGTGGTTTGGATCGTGGACAGGGGCTTCTAGAAAAACTGTTTTTT. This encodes CASGLDRGQGLLEKLFF.

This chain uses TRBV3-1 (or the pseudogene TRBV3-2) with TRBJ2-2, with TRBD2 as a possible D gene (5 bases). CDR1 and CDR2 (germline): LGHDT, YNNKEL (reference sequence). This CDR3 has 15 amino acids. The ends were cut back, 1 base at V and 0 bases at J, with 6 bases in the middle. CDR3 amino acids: CASSQGRANTGELFF. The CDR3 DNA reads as TGTGCCAGCAGCCAAGGGCGGGCGAACACCGGGGAGCTGTTTTTT.

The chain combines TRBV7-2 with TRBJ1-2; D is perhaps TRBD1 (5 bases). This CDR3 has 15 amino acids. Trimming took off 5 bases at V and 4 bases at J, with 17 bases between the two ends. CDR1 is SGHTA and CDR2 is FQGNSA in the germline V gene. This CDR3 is CASSLGGGGIYGYTF. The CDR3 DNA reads TGTGCCAGCAGCCTCGGGGGAGGCGGCATCTATGGCTACACCTTC.

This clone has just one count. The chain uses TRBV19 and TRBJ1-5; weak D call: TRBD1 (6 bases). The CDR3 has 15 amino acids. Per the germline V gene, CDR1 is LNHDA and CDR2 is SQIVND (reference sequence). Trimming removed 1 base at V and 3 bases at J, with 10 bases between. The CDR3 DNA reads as TGTGCCAGTAGTATAGCAGGGGATTCCAATCAGCCCCAGCATTTT. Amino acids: CASSIAGDSNQPQHF.